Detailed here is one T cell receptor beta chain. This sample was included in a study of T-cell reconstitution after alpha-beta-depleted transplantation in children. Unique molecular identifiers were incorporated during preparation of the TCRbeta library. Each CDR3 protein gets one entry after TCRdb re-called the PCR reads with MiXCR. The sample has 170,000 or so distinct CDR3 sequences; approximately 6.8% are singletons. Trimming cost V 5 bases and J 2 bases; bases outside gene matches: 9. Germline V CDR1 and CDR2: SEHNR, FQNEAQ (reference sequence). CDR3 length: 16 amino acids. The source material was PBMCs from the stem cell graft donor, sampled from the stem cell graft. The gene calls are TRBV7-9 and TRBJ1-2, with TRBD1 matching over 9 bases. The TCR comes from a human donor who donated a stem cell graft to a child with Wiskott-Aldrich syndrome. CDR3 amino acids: CASSPAGQGPNYGYTF. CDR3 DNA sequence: TGTGCCAGCAGCCCCGCGGGACAGGGACCCAACTATGGCTACACCTTC. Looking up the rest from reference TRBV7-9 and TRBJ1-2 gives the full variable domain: DTGVSQNPRHKITKRGQNVTFRCDPISEHNRLYWYRQTLGQGPEFLTYFQNEAQLEKSRLLSDRFSAERPKGSFSTLEIQRTEQGDSAMYLCASSPAGQGPNYGYTFGSGTRLTVV.